A single sample gave rise to the 18 T cell receptor beta chains below, sequenced in a study of blood T cell repertoires in COVID-19. The method was immunoSEQ multiplex PCR; TCRdb's version includes in-frame clones alone and lacks a portion of them. This repertoire shows approximately 350,000 clones, around 83% found once; its top ten account for about 4.8%. Sequencing was carried out using PBMCs or T cells enriched from blood (not recorded which). The source of these receptors is a woman aged 50 to 65 who had recovered from COVID-19.

The J gene is TRBJ2-3, the V gene TRBV25-1; 13 bases line up with TRBD2. Germline V gives CDR1 MGHDK, CDR2 SYGVNS. There are 15 residues in the CDR3. J was trimmed by 2 bases and V by 5 bases; bases with no gene match: 1. The CDR3 DNA reads as TGTGCCAGCAGTACTAGCGGGAGGGCCACAGATACGCAGTATTTT. Protein sequence: CASSTSGRATDTQYF.

V usage is TRBV20-1 and J usage is TRBJ2-7, with a weak D call TRBD1 (6 bases). The CDR3 covers 13 residues. Looked up from germline, CDR1 is DFQATT and CDR2 is SNEGSKA (reference sequence). Trimming took off 6 bases at V and 9 bases at J, with 21 bases between the two ends. The CDR3 spells CSASRGSEYGQYF. The CDR3 nucleotides are TGCAGTGCAAGTAGGGGGAGCGAGTATGGGCAGTACTTC.

This clone has more than one count but fewer than ten. The rearrangement uses TRBV2 and TRBJ2-7; D is undetermined. V was clipped by 1 base and J by 2 bases, with 6 bases between them. Germline lookup yields CDR1 SNHLY and CDR2 FYNNEI. The CDR3 has 13 residues. The CDR3 is CASSEEAAYEQYF. The CDR3 DNA reads as TGTGCCAGCAGTGAAGAGGCGGCCTACGAGCAGTACTTC. Based on the CDR3 plus reference TRBV2 and TRBJ2-7, the full variable domain is EPEVTQTPSHQVTQMGQEVILRCVPISNHLYFYWYRQILGQKVEFLVSFYNNEISEKSEIFDDQFSVERPDGSNFTLKIRSTKLEDSAMYFCASSEEAAYEQYFGPGTRLTVT.

The gene calls are TRBV19 and TRBJ2-1; TRBD2 matches at 14 bases. Germline V gene lookup returns CDR1 LNHDA and CDR2 SQIVND (reference sequence). The ends lost 6 bases at V and 5 bases at J; junction bases unmatched: 0. The CDR3 contains 14 residues. The DNA for the CDR3 is TGTGCCAGTAGGGGACTAGCGGGGGACAATGAGCAGTTCTTC. The encoded protein is CASRGLAGDNEQFF.

The CDR3 DNA reads as TGTGCCAGCAGCGTAGTTCGGGGAGTTGGGACAGATACGCAGTATTTT. This encodes CASSVVRGVGTDTQYF. This sequence joins TRBV9 and TRBJ2-3, with a weak D call TRBD2 (5 bases). CDR1 is SGDLS, CDR2 YYNGEE, per germline. The V and J ends lost 0 bases and 3 bases respectively, with 14 bases between them. The CDR3 contains 16 residues.

The rearrangement uses TRBV9 and TRBJ1-2; D unclear. The CDR3 is 15 amino acids. Germline V gives CDR1 SGDLS, CDR2 YYNGEE. V was shortened by 0 bases and J by 5 bases, with 14 bases between the two germline ends. CDR3 nucleotide sequence: TGTGCCAGCAGCGTAGGTTACAGAGACACTTATGGCTACACCTTC. It encodes CASSVGYRDTYGYTF.

CDR3 protein: CASSTRTRRGDLQETQYF. For the CDR3, the DNA is TGTGCCAGCAGCACTAGAACTAGGCGGGGGGACCTCCAAGAGACCCAGTACTTC. The rearrangement uses TRBV27 and TRBJ2-5; 8 bases are a match to TRBD2. The CDR3 is 18 amino acids. V shed 6 bases and J 1 base; nucleotides not matched to a gene: 16. Germline V gives CDR1 MNHEY, CDR2 SMNVEV (reference sequence).

The rearrangement joins TRBV7-2 to TRBJ1-2; D remains ambiguous. Trimming cost V 4 bases and J 8 bases, with 17 bases left between them. The CDR3 runs 14 residues. Germline CDR1 SGHTA, CDR2 FQGNSA. Here the CDR3 reads CASSSAGKVVGYTF. CDR3 nucleotides: TGTGCCAGCAGCTCTGCGGGGAAGGTAGTCGGCTACACCTTC. The full variable domain, completed using reference TRBV7-2 and TRBJ1-2, is GAGVSQSPSNKVTEKGKDVELRCDPISGHTALYWYRQSLGQGLEFLIYFQGNSAPDKSGLPSDRFSAERTGGSVSTLTIQRTQQEDSAVYLCASSSAGKVVGYTFGSGTRLTVV.

The rearrangement links TRBV7-2 to TRBJ2-1; 11 bases fit TRBD2. Germline V gene sequence: CDR1 SGHTA, CDR2 FQGNSA. This CDR3 region has 17 residues. The junction had 9 bases not matched to a gene; V was cut back by 1 base and J by 7 bases. CDR3 bases: TGTGCCAGCAGCTTAGGGACCCCTAGCGGGGGGTTTAATGAGCAGTTCTTC. It codes for CASSLGTPSGGFNEQFF.

This clone came up once. The rearrangement links TRBV27 to TRBJ1-2, with D perhaps matching TRBD1 (6 bases). This CDR3 region has 11 residues. In germline, CDR1 is MNHEY, CDR2 SMNVEV (reference sequence). Trimming took 8 bases from V and 5 from J, leaving 9 bases between them. The CDR3 loop reads CASGRGYGYTF. Written as DNA, the CDR3 is TGTGCCAGCGGGAGGGGGTATGGCTACACCTTC.

This chain links TRBV5-6 with TRBJ1-2, with TRBD1 identical over 7 bases. The V gene's germline CDR1 is SGHDT and CDR2 YYEEEE. CDR3 size: 12 residues. V trimming: 2 bases; J trimming: 12 bases; junction bases outside the gene matches: 7. In nucleotides, the CDR3 is TGTGCCAGCAGCTTCGGCAGGACAGGAGACACCTTC. Translating gives CASSFGRTGDTF.

J is TRBJ1-6 and V is TRBV7-2; D perhaps matches TRBD1 (6 bases). This CDR3 is 15 amino acids long. Trimming left V 6 bases short and J 1 base short, with 10 bases between. The germline V gene encodes CDR1 SGHTA and CDR2 FQGNSA. The CDR3 nucleotides are TGTGCCAGCAGATCAGGGGAATCCTATAATTCACCCCTCCACTTT. Its translation: CASRSGESYNSPLHF.

CDR3 sequence reads: CASSSGRAPEAFF. In DNA, the CDR3 is TGTGCCAGCAGCTCGGGGAGGGCTCCTGAAGCTTTCTTT. This sequence joins TRBV11-2 and TRBJ1-1; D gene ambiguous. The CDR3 has 13 amino acids. Trimming shortened V by 4 bases and J by 6 bases, and 12 bases separated the two germline ends. Germline CDR1 reads SGHAT; CDR2 reads FQNNGV.

J is TRBJ1-1 and V is TRBV4-2; the D gene is possibly TRBD1 (6 bases). The ends were cut back, 1 base at V and 3 bases at J, with 12 bases in the middle. CDR1 LGHNA and CDR2 YNFKEQ come from the germline V gene. The CDR3 spans 15 residues. The CDR3 DNA reads as TGTGCCAGCAGCCAAGTCCAGGGGCACGACACTGAAGCTTTCTTT. Translated, it gives CASSQVQGHDTEAFF.

This chain uses TRBV19 with TRBJ1-2; D might be TRBD1 (5 bases). The CDR3 spans 14 residues. CDR1 is LNHDA, CDR2 SQIVND, per germline (reference sequence). Trimming pared 5 bases from V and 5 bases from J, leaving 15 bases between. The CDR3 DNA sequence: TGTGCCAGTAGTCTCTCGACAGTTAATTATGGCTACACCTTC. This gives the protein CASSLSTVNYGYTF. The variable domain in full, with the rest retrieved from reference TRBV19 and TRBJ1-2, is DGGITQSPKYLFRKEGQNVTLSCEQNLNHDAMYWYRQDPGQGLRLIYYSQIVNDFQKGDIAEGYSVSREKKESFPLTVTSAQKNPTAFYLCASSLSTVNYGYTFGSGTRLTVV.

V usage is TRBV7-2 and J usage is TRBJ2-3; 7 bases fit TRBD2. V trimming: 5 bases; J trimming: 0 bases; junction bases outside the gene matches: 11. CDR1 is SGHTA, CDR2 FQGNSA, per germline. The CDR3 length is 17 residues. The CDR3 nucleotides are TGTGCCAGCAGCCCAACCTTACTAGCGTCTAGCACAGATACGCAGTATTTT. Protein product: CASSPTLLASSTDTQYF.

This clone was counted once. The gene calls are TRBV19 and TRBJ1-1; the D gene is possibly TRBD1 (5 bases). V gave up 7 bases and J gave up 6 bases, with 12 bases separating them. This CDR3 contains 12 residues. Germline V lookup: CDR1 LNHDA, CDR2 SQIVND (reference sequence). CDR3 sequence reads: CASMRGAAEAFF. The CDR3 nucleotides are TGTGCCAGTATGCGCGGGGCGGCTGAAGCTTTCTTT. The full variable domain, rest sourced from reference TRBV19 and TRBJ1-1, is DGGITQSPKYLFRKEGQNVTLSCEQNLNHDAMYWYRQDPGQGLRLIYYSQIVNDFQKGDIAEGYSVSREKKESFPLTVTSAQKNPTAFYLCASMRGAAEAFFGQGTRLTVV.

This clone was seen just once. V usage is TRBV27 and J usage is TRBJ1-4; tentative D call: TRBD1 (5 bases). This CDR3 has 15 amino acids. V dropped 6 bases and J dropped 3 bases, with 14 bases sitting between them. Germline V gene data show CDR1 as MNHEY and CDR2 as SMNVEV (reference sequence). CDR3 in DNA: TGTGCCAGCAGGGGGCTTCGTGGGGCTAATGAAAAACTGTTTTTT. It specifies CASRGLRGANEKLFF.